This is a list of T cell receptor beta chains from one sample in a study of vaccination effects on CD4 cells after COVID-19. TCRdb keeps only in-frame clones here, not all; method: immunoSEQ multiplex PCR. The table shows some 15,000 clones, with around 70% occurring only once. The antigens for these receptors are not known. The input for sequencing was CD4+ T cells from PBMCs cultured with SARS-CoV-2 spike peptides, taken after COVID-19 vaccination. These TCRs come from a human donor who received a COVID-19 vaccine. The CDR3 runs from the conserved cysteine through the conserved F or W. The D gene is left open where the match is weak. Part of the rows lack a size; the others show once, few, many or a class for expanded clones.

TRBV2,-,-,TRBJ1-5,TGTGCCAGCACGGGGTGGCCGAGCAATCAGCCCCAGCATTTT,CASTGWPSNQPQHF
TRBV4-3,-,-,TRBJ1-1,TGCGCCAGCAGCCAAGAGGGATATGGGGCTTTCTTT,CASSQEGYGAFF
TRBV7-9,-,-,TRBJ1-1,TGTGCCAGCAGCTCGGTGGGGTACACTGAAGCTTTCTTT,CASSSVGYTEAFF
TRBV28,-,-,TRBJ2-7,TGTGCCAGCGGCCTAGCCCAGTACGAGCAGTACTTC,CASGLAQYEQYF
TRBV27,-,-,TRBJ2-2,TGTGCCAGCAGTTTCCGTCGTCTGGACCGGGAGCTGTTTTTT,CASSFRRLDRELFF
TRBV19,-,-,TRBJ1-1,TGTGCCAGTAGTATAAGATGGGTCAAAGGGACTGAAGCTTTCTTT,CASSIRWVKGTEAFF
TRBV6-2/TRBV6-3,-,few,TRBJ1-6,TGTGCCAGCAGTTATGGGACGGGGAATTCACCCCTCCACTTT,CASSYGTGNSPLHF
TRBV9,TRBD1,-,TRBJ1-1,TGTGCCAGCAGCGTAATCCCCCTAGCAGGACAGGGGGCATGTGGGGAAAACTTGAACACTGAAGCTTTCTTT,CASSVIPLAGQGACGENLNTEAFF
TRBV27,-,-,TRBJ1-2,TGTGCCAGCAGTTTGGGGGCAGGGTGGTATGGCTACACCTTC,CASSLGAGWYGYTF
TRBV11-2,TRBD1,-,TRBJ1-6,TGTGCCAGCCGCGGACAGGGAGATAATTCACCCCTCCACTTT,CASRGQGDNSPLHF
TRBV5-8,-,few,TRBJ1-2,TGTGCCAGCAGCCAAGCAGTAAACTATGGCTACACCTTC,CASSQAVNYGYTF
TRBV12-2,-,-,TRBJ1-1,TGTGCAAGTCGCCCGGACGGCGAGAACACTGAAGCTTTCTTT,CASRPDGENTEAFF
TRBV28,TRBD2,-,TRBJ2-7,TGTGCCAGCAGAATTAGCGGGGTCACGTACTTC,CASRISGVTYF
TRBV7-2,TRBD1,few,TRBJ1-4,TGTGCCAGCAGCCGTAGGACAGGAATAAATGAAAAACTGTTTTTT,CASSRRTGINEKLFF
TRBV27,-,-,TRBJ1-2,TGTGCCAGCAGTACAGCGATTAACTATGGCTACACCTTC,CASSTAINYGYTF
TRBV2,-,-,TRBJ2-1,TGTGCCAGCAACGAGAGGATGGGCTACAATGAGCAGTTCTTC,CASNERMGYNEQFF
TRBV5-1,TRBD1,-,TRBJ2-3,TGCGCCAGCAGCTTGGGACAGGGAAGGGGAGATACGCAGTATTTT,CASSLGQGRGDTQYF
TRBV5-6,-,-,TRBJ2-5,TGTGCCAGCAGTCTCAGGCGACTGGGGGGAGAGACCCAGTACTTC,CASSLRRLGGETQYF
TRBV7-2,-,-,TRBJ1-2,TGTGCCAGCAGCCCCCAGGGTTATGGCTACACCTTC,CASSPQGYGYTF
TRBV5-8,-,-,TRBJ1-5,TGTGCCAGCAGCTTGGTGGGGTTTAGCAATCAGCCCCAGCATTTT,CASSLVGFSNQPQHF
TRBV5-6,TRBD2,-,TRBJ2-3,TGTGCCAGCAGCTTTGGGCCAGCGGGGGGAGATACGCAGTATTTT,CASSFGPAGGDTQYF
TRBV3-1/TRBV3-2,TRBD1,few,TRBJ1-3,TGTGCCAGCAGCCTTCGGACAGGGAGGGGAAACACCATATATTTT,CASSLRTGRGNTIYF
TRBV6-5,-,-,TRBJ2-1,TGTGCCAGCAGTTACTCGCCAGCGATATACAATGAGCAGTTCTTC,CASSYSPAIYNEQFF
TRBV6-2/TRBV6-3,-,-,TRBJ1-5,TGTGCCAGCAGTTACGTCGCCTATCAGCCCCAGCATTTT,CASSYVAYQPQHF
TRBV18,TRBD1,few,TRBJ2-7,TGTGCCAGCTCATCAAGGACAGGGGGCAATATCGAGCAGTACTTC,CASSSRTGGNIEQYF
TRBV7-2,-,-,TRBJ2-4,TGTGCCAGCAGCTTAGATGGCAGCTCTCAGTACTTC,CASSLDGSSQYF
TRBV24-1,-,-,TRBJ1-4,TGTGCCACCAGTGATTTGGGGGGCGCGGGTGAAAAACTGTTTTTT,CATSDLGGAGEKLFF
TRBV28,-,-,TRBJ2-5,TGTGCCAGCCCCCCTGAGGGTGCAGGGTTAACTTGGGAGACCCAGTACTTC,CASPPEGAGLTWETQYF
TRBV5-4,TRBD1,-,TRBJ2-5,TGTGCCAGCAGCGGGGGGGGACAGGGTCGGGAGGAGACCCAGTACTTC,CASSGGGQGREETQYF
TRBV7-9,TRBD2,-,TRBJ2-1,TGTGCCAGCAGCTTAGAGTTAGCGGGGGGGGAGAATGAGCAGTTCTTC,CASSLELAGGENEQFF
TRBV5-4,-,-,TRBJ1-6,TGTGCCAGCAGCTTTACCCGAAATAATTCACCCCTCCACTTT,CASSFTRNNSPLHF
TRBV5-4,-,-,TRBJ2-7,TGTGCCAGCAGCTTGGGTACTGGCGAGCAGTACTTC,CASSLGTGEQYF
TRBV28,-,-,TRBJ2-1,TGTGCCAGCACTGCTGGACGGACGAATGAGCAGTTCTTC,CASTAGRTNEQFF
TRBV4-3,-,few,TRBJ2-4,TGCGCCAGCAGCCAAGCCAAACAGGGATTCGGCAAAAACATTCAGTACTTC,CASSQAKQGFGKNIQYF
TRBV19,-,-,TRBJ1-6,TGTGCCAGTGGGACCGATAATTCACCCCTCCACTTT,CASGTDNSPLHF
TRBV18,-,-,TRBJ2-5,TGTGCCAGCTCACAAAAGGGAGAGACCCAGTACTTC,CASSQKGETQYF
TRBV4-3,-,once,TRBJ2-5,TGCGCCAGCAGCCAAGAAGGTGGGGGGGGCGGAGAGACCCAGTACTTC,CASSQEGGGGGETQYF
TRBV6-6,TRBD1,-,TRBJ1-1,TGTGCCAGCAGCCTGGGTAGGGGGCACACTGAAGCTTTCTTT,CASSLGRGHTEAFF
TRBV7-9,-,-,TRBJ1-1,TGTGCCAGCAGCTTACTCGGGGGGCATACTGAAGCTTTCTTT,CASSLLGGHTEAFF
TRBV29-1,-,-,TRBJ1-1,TGCAGCGTTGTTGGGAACACTGAAGCTTTCTTT,CSVVGNTEAFF
TRBV15,-,-,TRBJ2-3,TGTGCCACCAGCAGAGATGTAGATACGCAGTATTTT,CATSRDVDTQYF
TRBV27,-,-,TRBJ1-1,TGTGCCAGCAGTCTGAGACAGGAACTAATGAACACTGAAGCTTTCTTT,CASSLRQELMNTEAFF
TRBV3-1/TRBV3-2,TRBD1,-,TRBJ1-5,TGTGCCAGCAGCCAAGGTGGGACAGGGGATCAGCCCCAGCATTTT,CASSQGGTGDQPQHF
TRBV19,-,-,TRBJ1-6,TGTGCCAGTAGTTCCCCGGGCCTGTATAATTCACCCCTCCACTTT,CASSSPGLYNSPLHF
TRBV6-1,TRBD2,-,TRBJ2-2,TGTGCCAGCAGTGAAGTAGCGGGGAACACCGGGGAGCTGTTTTTT,CASSEVAGNTGELFF
TRBV7-9,-,few,TRBJ1-3,TGTGCCAGCGCTCAGGTCTCTGGAAACACCATATATTTT,CASAQVSGNTIYF